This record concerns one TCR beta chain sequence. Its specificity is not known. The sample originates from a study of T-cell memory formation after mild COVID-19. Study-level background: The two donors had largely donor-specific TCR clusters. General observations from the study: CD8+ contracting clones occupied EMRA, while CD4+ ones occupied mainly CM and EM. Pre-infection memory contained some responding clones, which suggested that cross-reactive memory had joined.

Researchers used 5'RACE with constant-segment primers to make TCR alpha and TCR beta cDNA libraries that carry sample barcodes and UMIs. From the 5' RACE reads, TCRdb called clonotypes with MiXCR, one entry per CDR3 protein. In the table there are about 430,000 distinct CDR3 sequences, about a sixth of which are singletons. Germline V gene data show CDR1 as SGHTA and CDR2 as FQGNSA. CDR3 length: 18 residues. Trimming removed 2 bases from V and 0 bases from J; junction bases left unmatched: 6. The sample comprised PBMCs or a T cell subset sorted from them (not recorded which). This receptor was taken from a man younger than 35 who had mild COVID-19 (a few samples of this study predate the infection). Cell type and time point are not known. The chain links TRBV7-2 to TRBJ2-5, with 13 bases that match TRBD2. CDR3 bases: TGTGCCAGCAGCTTAAGACTAGCGGGGGGAGCGTACCAAGAGACCCAGTACTTC. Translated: CASSLRLAGGAYQETQYF.